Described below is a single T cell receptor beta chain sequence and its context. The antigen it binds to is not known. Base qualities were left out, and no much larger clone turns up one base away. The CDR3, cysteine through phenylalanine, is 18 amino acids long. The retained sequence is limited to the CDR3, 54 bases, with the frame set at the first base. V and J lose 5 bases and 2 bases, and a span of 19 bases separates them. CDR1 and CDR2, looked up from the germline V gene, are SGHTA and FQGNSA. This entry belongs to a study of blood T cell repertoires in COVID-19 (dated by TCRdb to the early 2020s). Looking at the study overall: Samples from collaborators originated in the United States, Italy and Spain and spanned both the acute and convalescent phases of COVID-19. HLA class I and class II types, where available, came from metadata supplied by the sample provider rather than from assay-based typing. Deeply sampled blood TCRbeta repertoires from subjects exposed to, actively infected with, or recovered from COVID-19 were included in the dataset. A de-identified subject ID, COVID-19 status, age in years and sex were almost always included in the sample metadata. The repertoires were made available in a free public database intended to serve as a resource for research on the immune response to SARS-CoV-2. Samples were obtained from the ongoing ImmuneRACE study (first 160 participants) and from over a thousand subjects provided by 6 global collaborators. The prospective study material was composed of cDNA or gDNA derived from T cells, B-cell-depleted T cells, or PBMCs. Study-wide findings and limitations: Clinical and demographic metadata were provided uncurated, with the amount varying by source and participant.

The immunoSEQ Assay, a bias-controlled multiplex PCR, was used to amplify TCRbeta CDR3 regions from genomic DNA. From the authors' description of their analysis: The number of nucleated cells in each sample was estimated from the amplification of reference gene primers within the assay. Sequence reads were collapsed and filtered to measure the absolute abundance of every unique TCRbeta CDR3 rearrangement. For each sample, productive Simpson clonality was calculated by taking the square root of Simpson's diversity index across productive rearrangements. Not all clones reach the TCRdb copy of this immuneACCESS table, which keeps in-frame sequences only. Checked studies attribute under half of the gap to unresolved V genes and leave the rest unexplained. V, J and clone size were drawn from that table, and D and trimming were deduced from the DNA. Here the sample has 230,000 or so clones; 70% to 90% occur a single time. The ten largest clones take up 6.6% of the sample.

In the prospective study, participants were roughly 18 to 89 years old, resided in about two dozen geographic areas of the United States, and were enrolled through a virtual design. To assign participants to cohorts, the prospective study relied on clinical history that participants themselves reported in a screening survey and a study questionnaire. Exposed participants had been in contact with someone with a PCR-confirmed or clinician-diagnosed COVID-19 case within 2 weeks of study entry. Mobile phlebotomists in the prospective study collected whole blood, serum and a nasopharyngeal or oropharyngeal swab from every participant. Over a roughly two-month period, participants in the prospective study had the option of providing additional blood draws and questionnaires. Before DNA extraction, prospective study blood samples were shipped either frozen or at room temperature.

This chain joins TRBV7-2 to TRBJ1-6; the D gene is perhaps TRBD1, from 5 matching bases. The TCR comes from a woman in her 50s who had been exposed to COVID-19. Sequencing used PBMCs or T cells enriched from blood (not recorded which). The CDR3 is CASSRGGRQGAYNSPLHF. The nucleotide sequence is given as TGTGCCAGCAGCCGGGGAGGGAGGCAGGGCGCCTATAATTCACCCCTCCACTTT.